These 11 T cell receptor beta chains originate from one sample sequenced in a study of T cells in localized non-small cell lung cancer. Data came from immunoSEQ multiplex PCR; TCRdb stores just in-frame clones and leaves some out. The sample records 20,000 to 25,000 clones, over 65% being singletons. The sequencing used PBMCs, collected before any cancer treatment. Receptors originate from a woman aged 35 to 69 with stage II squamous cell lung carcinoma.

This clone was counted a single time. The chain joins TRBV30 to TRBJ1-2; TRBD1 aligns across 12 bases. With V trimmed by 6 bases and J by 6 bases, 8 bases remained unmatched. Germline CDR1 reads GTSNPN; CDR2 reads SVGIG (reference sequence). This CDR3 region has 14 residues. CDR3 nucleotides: TGTGCCTGTTCCCCGGGACAGGGGGCGCATGGCTACACCTTC. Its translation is CACSPGQGAHGYTF.

The CDR3 DNA reads as TGTGCCAGCAGCTTAGGGTACAGGGAAGAGACCCAGTACTTC. Translated, it gives CASSLGYREETQYF. The chain recombines TRBV11-3 with TRBJ2-5; D might be TRBD1 (6 bases). Per the germline V gene, CDR1 is SGHNT and CDR2 is YENEEA. This CDR3 has 14 amino acids. Trimming shortened V by 1 base and J by 3 bases, and 9 bases separated the two germline ends. Complete variable domain (other parts from reference TRBV11-3 and TRBJ2-5): EAGVVQSPRYKIIEKKQPVAFWCNPISGHNTLYWYLQNLGQGPELLIRYENEEAVDDSQLPKDRFSAERLKGVDSTLKIQPAELGDSAVYLCASSLGYREETQYFGPGTRLLVL.

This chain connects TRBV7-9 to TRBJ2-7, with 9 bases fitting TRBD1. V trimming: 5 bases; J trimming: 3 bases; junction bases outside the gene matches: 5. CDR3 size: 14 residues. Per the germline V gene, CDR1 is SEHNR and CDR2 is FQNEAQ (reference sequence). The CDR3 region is CASSPGTGNYEQYF. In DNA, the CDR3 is TGTGCCAGCAGCCCGGGGACAGGGAACTACGAGCAGTACTTC.

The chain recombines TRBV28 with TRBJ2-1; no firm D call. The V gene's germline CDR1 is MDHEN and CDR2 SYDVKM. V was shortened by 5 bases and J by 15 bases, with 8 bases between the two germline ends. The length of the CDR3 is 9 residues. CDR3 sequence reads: CASSPPLFF. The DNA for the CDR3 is TGTGCCAGCAGTCCCCCGCTGTTCTTC.

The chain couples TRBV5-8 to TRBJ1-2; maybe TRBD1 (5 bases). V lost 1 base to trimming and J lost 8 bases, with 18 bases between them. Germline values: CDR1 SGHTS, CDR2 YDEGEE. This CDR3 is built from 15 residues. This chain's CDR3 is CASSLSLDGAGGYTF. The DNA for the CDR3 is TGTGCCAGCAGCTTGTCCCTGGACGGGGCGGGAGGCTACACCTTC.

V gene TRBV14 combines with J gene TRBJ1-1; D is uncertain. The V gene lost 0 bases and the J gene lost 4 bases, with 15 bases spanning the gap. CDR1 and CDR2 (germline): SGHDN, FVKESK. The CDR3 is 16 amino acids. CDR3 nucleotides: TGTGCCAGCAGCCAAGATCGCCGATGGATGTTCACTGAAGCTTTCTTT. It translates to CASSQDRRWMFTEAFF.

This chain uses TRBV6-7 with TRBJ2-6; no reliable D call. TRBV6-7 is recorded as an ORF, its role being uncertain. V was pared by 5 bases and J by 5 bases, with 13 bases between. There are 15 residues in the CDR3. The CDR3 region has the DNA TGTGCCAGCAGTACGGTACAAAGTCGGGCCAACGTCCTGACTTTC. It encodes CASSTVQSRANVLTF.

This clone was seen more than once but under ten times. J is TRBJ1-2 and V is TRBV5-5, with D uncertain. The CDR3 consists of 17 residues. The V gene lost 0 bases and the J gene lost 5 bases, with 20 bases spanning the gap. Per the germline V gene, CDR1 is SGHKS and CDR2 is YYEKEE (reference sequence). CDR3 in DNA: TGTGCCAGCAGCTTGGCCGCCTTAAGAGATGTGGGGTATGGCTACACCTTC. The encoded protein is CASSLAALRDVGYGYTF.

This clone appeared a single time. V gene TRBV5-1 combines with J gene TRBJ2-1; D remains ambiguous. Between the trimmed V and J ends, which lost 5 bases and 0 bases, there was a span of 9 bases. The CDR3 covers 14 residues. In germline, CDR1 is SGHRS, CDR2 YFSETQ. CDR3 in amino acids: CASSDPSSYNEQFF. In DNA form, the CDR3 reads TGCGCCAGCAGTGACCCGAGCTCCTACAATGAGCAGTTCTTC. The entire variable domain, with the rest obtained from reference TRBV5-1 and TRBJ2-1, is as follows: KAGVTQTPRYLIKTRGQQVTLSCSPISGHRSVSWYQQTPGQGLQFLFEYFSETQRNKGNFPGRFSGRQFSNSRSEMNVSTLELGDSALYLCASSDPSSYNEQFFGPGTRLTVL.

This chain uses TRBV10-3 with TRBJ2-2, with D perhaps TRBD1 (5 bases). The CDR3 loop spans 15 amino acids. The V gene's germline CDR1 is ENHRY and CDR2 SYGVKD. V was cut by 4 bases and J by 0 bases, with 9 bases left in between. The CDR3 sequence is CAISGTRANTGELFF. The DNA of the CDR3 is TGTGCCATCAGTGGGACAAGGGCGAACACCGGGGAGCTGTTTTTT.

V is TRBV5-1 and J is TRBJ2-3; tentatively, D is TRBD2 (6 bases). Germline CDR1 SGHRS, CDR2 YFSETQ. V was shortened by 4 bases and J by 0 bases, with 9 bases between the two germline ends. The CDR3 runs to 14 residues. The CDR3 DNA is TGCGCCAGCAGCCTCGGGGGAAGCACAGATACGCAGTATTTT. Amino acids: CASSLGGSTDTQYF.